This TCR beta chain was identified in a study of T cell changes during pregnancy in multiple sclerosis. Sequenced by immunoSEQ multiplex PCR; TCRdb stores in-frame clones only, minus some. The sample has tens of thousands of clones; 94% are singletons. Between the trimmed V and J ends, which lost 1 base and 1 base, there was a span of 8 bases. The CDR3 consists of 15 residues. The V gene's germline CDR1 is SGHVS and CDR2 FQNEAQ. This chain links TRBV7-8 with TRBJ2-1; a weak D match, TRBD1 (6 bases). Sample: peripheral blood, taken in the third trimester of pregnancy. The receptor was isolated from a female donor with multiple sclerosis, enrolled in a pregnancy study. For the CDR3, the DNA is TGTGCCAGCAGCTTAGGAGGACAGTCCTACAATGAGCAGTTCTTC. It translates to CASSLGGQSYNEQFF.